This T cell receptor beta chain stems from a study of identical twins. TCRdb independently ran MiXCR on the 5' RACE reads; one entry per CDR3 protein. The sample gives hundreds of thousands of distinct CDR3 sequences, 20% to 30% of which show up once; 2.9% is in the top ten. V lost 3 bases and J 6 bases, leaving 15 bases between the germline ends. This CDR3 is 15 amino acids long. Germline lookup yields CDR1 WNHNN and CDR2 SYGVQD (reference sequence). A further study also used this sample, focusing on T cells expressing NK-cell markers. According to that study: A range of roughly 1.0-8% of CD8+ T cells consisted of dominant NKG2C+ clonotypes in more than five donors.

The chain links TRBV10-1 to TRBJ2-1, with D possibly matching TRBD2 (6 bases). Sequencing was carried out using CD4+ T cells sorted from blood. The TCR was taken from a woman under 30 in good health. DNA of the CDR3: TGCGCCAGCAGTGACGGCTGGTCCGGGAGCAATGAGCAGTTCTTC. Its translation is CASSDGWSGSNEQFF.